Listed below are T cell receptor beta chains from one sample, sequenced in a study of CXCR3-negative and CXCR3-positive naive CD8 T cells. TCRdb reprocessed the 5' RACE reads, with one entry per CDR3 protein and no DNA. The sample holds about 5,500 distinct CDR3 sequences. Sequencing input: naive CXCR3- CD8+ T cells from blood. All receptors come from a human donor in good health. Some clones in this sample may be carry-over from other donors' samples. The CDR3 runs from the conserved cysteine through the conserved F or W. Fields, in order: clone size, J gene, V gene, CDR3 protein. Clone size appears in some rows only: once, few, many, or a class for an expanded clone.

-	TRBJ2-1	TRBV29-1	CSVEFGESYEQFF
-	TRBJ2-3	TRBV28	CANSSSPRGTSGGRDTQYF
-	TRBJ2-5	TRBV5-1	CPSSITGSQTRDQETQYF
-	TRBJ1-3	TRBV20-1	CSATSGNTIYF
-	TRBJ2-7	TRBV7-9	CASSFEGSGDEQYF
medium-sized	TRBJ1-5	TRBV7-2	CASSLTGDNQPQHF
medium-sized	TRBJ2-1	TRBV7-2	CASSLTGYNEQFF
-	TRBJ2-1	TRBV6-2/TRBV6-3	CASSYPYNEQFF
medium-sized	TRBJ1-2	TRBV27	CASSLFPRDENSVNYGYTF
-	TRBJ2-2	TRBV19	CASQERNTGELFF
-	TRBJ2-3	TRBV29-1	CSVEEGRPTDTQYF
medium-sized	TRBJ2-7	TRBV11-2	CASTGTSGSYEQYF
-	TRBJ2-1	TRBV6-5	CASSYFLGADEQFF
-	TRBJ2-1	TRBV29-1	CSVERYFSYNEQFF
-	TRBJ2-1	TRBV6-2/TRBV6-3	CATSAGPYNEQFF
medium-sized	TRBJ2-4	TRBV11-2	CASSSTTSGGKNIQYF
medium-sized	TRBJ2-1	TRBV7-9	CASSRIAGGPYNEQFF
-	TRBJ1-2	TRBV15	CATSRGGAANYGYTF
-	TRBJ2-4	TRBV11-1	CASSQGQGGIIQYF
medium-sized	TRBJ2-6	TRBV9	CASSLPGTSEYSGANVLTF
medium-sized	TRBJ2-7	TRBV7-6	CASSAGRSYEQYF
medium-sized	TRBJ2-5	TRBV3-1	CASSPSGGLQETQYF
-	TRBJ2-1	TRBV2	CATTSGGAFEQFF
medium-sized	TRBJ1-4	TRBV15	CATSTAGGRDEKLFF
medium-sized	TRBJ2-5	TRBV29-1	CSVVSRGQETQYF
medium-sized	TRBJ2-7	TRBV20-1	CSASYGQGAYEQYF
-	TRBJ2-7	TRBV18	CASSPFGSSYEQYF